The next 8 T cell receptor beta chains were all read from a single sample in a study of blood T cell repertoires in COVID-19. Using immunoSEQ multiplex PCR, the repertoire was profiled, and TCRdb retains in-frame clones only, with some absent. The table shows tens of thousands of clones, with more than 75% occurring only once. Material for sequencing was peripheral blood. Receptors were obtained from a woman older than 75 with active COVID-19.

CDR3 nucleotides: TGTGCCAGCGCGGGTTACAATGAGCAGTTCTTC. Its protein is CASAGYNEQFF. V and J are TRBV27 and TRBJ2-1; D possibly corresponds to TRBD2 (5 bases). Trimming cost V 8 bases and J 4 bases, with 6 bases left between them. CDR3 length: 11 amino acids. Germline V CDR1 and CDR2: MNHEY, SMNVEV (reference sequence).

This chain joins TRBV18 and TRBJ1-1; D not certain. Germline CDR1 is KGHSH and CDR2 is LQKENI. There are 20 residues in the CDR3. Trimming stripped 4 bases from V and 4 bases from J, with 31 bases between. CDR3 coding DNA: TGTGCCAGCTCACTTTATCCAAATAAAAATGGGGAGGGAGCCCCCACTGAAGCTTTCTTT. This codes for CASSLYPNKNGEGAPTEAFF.

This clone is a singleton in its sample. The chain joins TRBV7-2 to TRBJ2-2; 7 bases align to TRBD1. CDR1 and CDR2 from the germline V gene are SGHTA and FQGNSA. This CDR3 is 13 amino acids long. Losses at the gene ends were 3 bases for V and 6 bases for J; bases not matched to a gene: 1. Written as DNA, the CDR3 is TGTGCCAGCAGCTTGACAGGGTCCGGGGAGCTGTTTTTT. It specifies CASSLTGSGELFF.

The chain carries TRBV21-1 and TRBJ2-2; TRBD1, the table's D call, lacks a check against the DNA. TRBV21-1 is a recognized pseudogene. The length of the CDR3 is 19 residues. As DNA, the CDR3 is TGTGCCAGCAGCAAAGAATTTGCGGACAGGGAGCCGGACACCGGGGAGCTGTTTTTT. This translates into CASSKEFADREPDTGELFF.

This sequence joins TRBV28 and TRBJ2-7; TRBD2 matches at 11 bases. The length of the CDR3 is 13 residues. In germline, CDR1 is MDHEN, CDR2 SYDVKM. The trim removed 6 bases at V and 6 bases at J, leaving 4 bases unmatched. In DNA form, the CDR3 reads TGTGCCAGCAGGACTAGCGGGACGTCCGAGCAGTACTTC. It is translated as CASRTSGTSEQYF.

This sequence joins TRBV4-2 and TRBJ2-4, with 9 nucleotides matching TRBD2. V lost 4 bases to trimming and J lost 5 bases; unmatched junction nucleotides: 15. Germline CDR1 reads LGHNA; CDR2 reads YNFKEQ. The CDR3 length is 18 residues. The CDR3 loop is CASSPTSRAGGPQNIQYF. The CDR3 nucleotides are TGTGCCAGCAGCCCAACTTCTAGGGCGGGAGGGCCCCAAAACATTCAGTACTTC.

The CDR3, as DNA: TGTGCCAGCAGTTACGAGTCCCTCCGGAGGGAGCAGTACTTC. Residues: CASSYESLRREQYF. The chain combines TRBV6-2 or TRBV6-3 with TRBJ2-7; D might be TRBD2 (5 bases). Germline assignment: CDR1 MNHEY and CDR2 SVGEGT. The CDR3 covers 14 residues. With 2 bases removed from V and 7 bases from J, the gap between germline ends came to 15 bases.

CDR3 nucleotide sequence: TGTGCCAGCTCACCAAACGCACAGTCCCAAGAGACCCAGTACTTC. Its translation is CASSPNAQSQETQYF. This chain uses TRBV18 with TRBJ2-5, with D uncertain. CDR1 is KGHSH, CDR2 LQKENI, per germline. V was cut by 2 bases and J by 1 base, with 11 bases left in between. CDR3 length equals 15 residues.